Below are 23 T cell receptor beta chains sequenced from a single sample in a study of blood T cell repertoires in COVID-19. Repertoires were generated with immunoSEQ multiplex PCR, while TCRdb's copy carries only in-frame clones and drops some. Here the sample spans around 180,000 clones, approximately 85% being singletons. Material: peripheral blood. These receptors were taken from a man aged 55 to 69 with acute or convalescent COVID-19.

The chain recombines TRBV4-2 with TRBJ2-3; the match to TRBD2 covers 9 bases. Germline V lookup: CDR1 LGHNA, CDR2 YNFKEQ. The CDR3 is 17 residues long. J lost 7 bases, V lost 0 bases, and 11 bases had no gene match. This CDR3 is CASSQDKASGIRNTQYF. The CDR3 nucleotides read TGTGCCAGCAGCCAAGATAAGGCTAGCGGGATTCGAAATACGCAGTATTTT.

The genes are TRBV15 and TRBJ1-2, with TRBD1 identical over 11 bases. CDR1 LNHNV and CDR2 YYDKDF come from the germline V gene (reference sequence). This CDR3 region has 15 residues. Unmatched junction bases numbered 6, after V lost 2 bases and J lost 7 bases. CDR3 protein: CATSRPPGQGGGYTF. DNA for the CDR3: TGTGCCACCAGCAGACCTCCGGGACAGGGGGGTGGCTACACCTTC.

This chain uses TRBV5-6 with TRBJ2-7; TRBD1 might be the D (6 bases). V lost 2 bases and J lost 4, with 22 bases in between. CDR1 SGHDT and CDR2 YYEEEE come from the germline V gene. The CDR3 totals 17 residues. CDR3 bases: TGTGCCAGCAGCTTAATCCCCCGCCCAGGGGAGAGTTACGAGCAGTACTTC. Protein sequence: CASSLIPRPGESYEQYF.

The gene calls are TRBV5-1 and TRBJ2-2; 13 bases align to TRBD2. This CDR3 is 16 amino acids long. V gave up 4 bases and J gave up 4 bases; unmatched junction bases: 4. Germline CDR1 is SGHRS and CDR2 is YFSETQ. The DNA for the CDR3 is TGCGCCAGCAGCCCTGGACTAGCGGGGGTCACCGGGGAGCTGTTTTTT. Translating gives CASSPGLAGVTGELFF. Full variable domain (rest looked up from reference TRBV5-1 and TRBJ2-2): KAGVTQTPRYLIKTRGQQVTLSCSPISGHRSVSWYQQTPGQGLQFLFEYFSETQRNKGNFPGRFSGRQFSNSRSEMNVSTLELGDSALYLCASSPGLAGVTGELFFGEGSRLTVL.

This clone appeared a single time. The chain is built from TRBV5-1 and TRBJ2-1; 7 positions agree with TRBD2. Germline lookup yields CDR1 SGHRS and CDR2 YFSETQ. This CDR3 has 12 residues. J gave up 14 bases and V 0 bases, and 5 bases lay outside the gene matches. CDR3 region: CASSLEGREKFF. For the CDR3, the DNA is TGCGCCAGCAGCTTGGAGGGGCGGGAGAAGTTCTTC.

The rearrangement joins TRBV7-2 to TRBJ2-2; possibly TRBD2 for D (7 bases). Trimming left V 2 bases short and J 2 bases short, with 15 bases between. This CDR3 is 17 amino acids long. Germline CDR1 and CDR2: SGHTA and FQGNSA. The DNA of the CDR3 is TGTGCCAGCAGCTTAAGACTTGGGGGGGCCAACACCGGGGAGCTGTTTTTT. Residues: CASSLRLGGANTGELFF. The variable domain in full, with the rest retrieved from reference TRBV7-2 and TRBJ2-2, is GAGVSQSPSNKVTEKGKDVELRCDPISGHTALYWYRQSLGQGLEFLIYFQGNSAPDKSGLPSDRFSAERTGGSVSTLTIQRTQQEDSAVYLCASSLRLGGANTGELFFGEGSRLTVL.

The chain is built from TRBV29-1 and TRBJ2-5; D remains ambiguous. Per the germline V gene, CDR1 is SQVTM and CDR2 is ANQGSEA. The CDR3 loop spans 13 amino acids. Between the trimmed V and J ends, which lost 6 bases and 0 bases, there was a span of 11 bases. Here the CDR3 DNA reads TGCAGCGTCCCCCCTAGGTACCAAGAGACCCAGTACTTC. Amino acid sequence: CSVPPRYQETQYF.

V usage is TRBV9 and J usage is TRBJ2-1; 7 nucleotides match TRBD1. Trimming took 0 bases from V and 1 from J; bases not matched to a gene: 4. Germline V gives CDR1 SGDLS, CDR2 YYNGEE. The CDR3 consists of 16 residues. This chain's CDR3 is CASSVEGGYSYNEQFF. The CDR3 region has the DNA TGTGCCAGCAGCGTAGAAGGGGGCTATTCCTACAATGAGCAGTTCTTC.

This chain connects TRBV27 to TRBJ2-7; tentative D call: TRBD2 (6 bases). The V end lost 2 bases, the J end lost 1 base, and 9 bases lay between the germline ends. Germline-derived CDR1 and CDR2 are MNHEY and SMNVEV (reference sequence). This CDR3 contains 14 residues. Here the CDR3 reads CASSLNGGSYEQYF. CDR3 DNA: TGTGCCAGCAGTTTAAATGGGGGGTCCTACGAGCAGTACTTC.

The V gene is TRBV5-6, the J gene TRBJ1-6, with D perhaps matching TRBD1 (6 bases). Germline V gene data show CDR1 as SGHDT and CDR2 as YYEEEE. The CDR3 has 14 residues. Trimming took 4 bases from V and 5 from J, leaving 10 bases between them. The CDR3 region has the DNA TGTGCCAGCAGCACCCAGGGGAATAATTCACCCCTCCACTTT. Its protein product is CASSTQGNNSPLHF.

CDR3 sequence (DNA): TGTGCCAGCAGTTATCCGGGACAGGGCTTACTCACCGGGGAGCTGTTTTTT. Protein sequence: CASSYPGQGLLTGELFF. V and J are TRBV28 and TRBJ2-2; the match to TRBD1 covers 9 bases. Germline V gene sequence: CDR1 MDHEN, CDR2 SYDVKM. The CDR3 extends over 17 amino acids. The J segment lost 4 bases and the V segment lost 4 bases, leaving 10 bases of the junction unmatched.

V usage is TRBV19 and J usage is TRBJ1-4; 7 bases map to TRBD1. This CDR3 is built from 15 residues. The trim removed 3 bases at V and 4 bases at J, leaving 5 bases unmatched. Germline values: CDR1 LNHDA, CDR2 SQIVND (reference sequence). This CDR3 is CASSMRDSDNEKLFF. CDR3 in DNA: TGTGCCAGTAGTATGCGGGACAGTGATAATGAAAAACTGTTTTTT.

V gene TRBV9 combines with J gene TRBJ1-6; D unclear. This CDR3 has 16 residues. Germline V gene lookup returns CDR1 SGDLS and CDR2 YYNGEE. V lost 4 bases, J lost 2 bases, and 13 bases lay in between. This chain's CDR3 is CASSSEANPYNSPLHF. CDR3 coding DNA: TGTGCCAGCAGCTCCGAGGCGAACCCCTATAATTCACCCCTCCACTTT.

This clone was detected a few times. The chain combines TRBV18 with TRBJ1-1, with 9 bases identical to TRBD1. This CDR3 is built from 15 residues. Germline CDR1 and CDR2: KGHSH and LQKENI. Losses at the gene ends were 4 bases for V and 6 bases for J; bases not matched to a gene: 9. The CDR3 loop is CASSLSTGGLSEAFF. Written as DNA, the CDR3 is TGTGCCAGCTCACTTTCAACAGGGGGCTTGTCTGAAGCTTTCTTT.

The chain links TRBV6-2 or TRBV6-3 to TRBJ2-7; 8 bases agree with TRBD1. The CDR3 is made up of 16 amino acids. CDR1 and CDR2 from the germline V gene are MNHEY and SVGEGT. V was pared by 5 bases and J by 2 bases, with 11 bases of the junction left unmatched. The CDR3 sequence is CASSLDRGFHTYEQYF. The CDR3 bases are TGTGCCAGCAGTCTCGACAGGGGTTTTCACACCTACGAGCAGTACTTC.

This clone showed up just once. The chain has TRBV27 and TRBJ2-3, with TRBD2 identical over 12 bases. CDR1 is MNHEY, CDR2 SMNVEV, per germline (reference sequence). Trimming cost V 1 base and J 6 bases; bases outside gene matches: 8. The CDR3 covers 17 residues. The CDR3, as DNA: TGTGCCAGCAGTTTATATTCGGGGACTAGCGGGTTGGATACGCAGTATTTT. Amino acid sequence: CASSLYSGTSGLDTQYF.

The chain joins TRBV3-1 (or the pseudogene TRBV3-2) to TRBJ1-1; TRBD1 might be the D (6 bases). Germline loops: CDR1 LGHDT, CDR2 YNNKEL (reference sequence). The CDR3 has 13 residues. V was shortened by 8 bases and J by 3 bases, with 13 bases between the two germline ends. CDR3 loop: CASVPGDHTEAFF. Written as DNA, the CDR3 is TGTGCCAGCGTACCAGGGGACCACACTGAAGCTTTCTTT.

This clone was observed once. The chain combines TRBV7-2 with TRBJ2-1; 14 nucleotides match TRBD2. Germline trimming cut 6 bases from V and 7 bases from J; bases unmatched to any gene: 8. Germline V lookup: CDR1 SGHTA, CDR2 FQGNSA. The length of the CDR3 is 16 residues. CDR3 residues: CASRATGTSGSNEQFF. The CDR3 nucleotides read TGTGCCAGCAGGGCCACCGGGACTAGCGGGAGTAATGAGCAGTTCTTC.

The V and J genes are TRBV19 and TRBJ2-7, with TRBD1 identical over 7 bases. The CDR3 spans 16 residues. The V gene's germline CDR1 is LNHDA and CDR2 SQIVND (reference sequence). Unmatched junction bases numbered 8, after V lost 3 bases and J lost 0 bases. CDR3 residues: CASSIFSQGDSYEQYF. The CDR3 DNA is TGTGCCAGTAGTATTTTTTCCCAGGGGGACTCCTACGAGCAGTACTTC.

The rearrangement links TRBV5-1 to TRBJ2-3, with 7 positions matching TRBD2. CDR3 size: 15 residues. J was trimmed by 0 bases and V by 6 bases; bases with no gene match: 7. Looked up from germline, CDR1 is SGHRS and CDR2 is YFSETQ. In nucleotides, the CDR3 is TGCGCCAGCACTCTAGCGGACCCAAGCACAGATACGCAGTATTTT. The encoded protein is CASTLADPSTDTQYF.

V usage is TRBV28 and J usage is TRBJ1-2; 7 bases map to TRBD1. The trim removed 5 bases at V and 4 bases at J, leaving 4 bases unmatched. This CDR3 contains 13 residues. Per germline, CDR1 MDHEN and CDR2 SYDVKM. DNA for the CDR3: TGTGCCAGCAGTCCCGACAGGGCCTATGGCTACACCTTC. Encoded protein: CASSPDRAYGYTF.

This chain joins TRBV4-3 and TRBJ2-1; D is uncertain. The CDR3 is made up of 14 amino acids. The V gene's germline CDR1 is LGHNA and CDR2 YSLEER. Trimming took off 0 bases at V and 7 bases at J, with 10 bases between the two ends. Written as DNA, the CDR3 is TGCGCCAGCAGCCAAGAAAGTTCCGGGAATGAGCAGTTCTTC. This encodes CASSQESSGNEQFF.

The chain recombines TRBV5-1 with TRBJ2-3, with D possibly TRBD2 on 8 matching bases. This CDR3 has 15 residues. Trimming cost V 4 bases and J 4 bases, with 16 bases left between them. Germline assignment: CDR1 SGHRS and CDR2 YFSETQ. The CDR3 here is CASSAQGREADTQYF. The DNA of the CDR3 is TGCGCCAGCAGCGCACAGGGGCGGGAGGCAGATACGCAGTATTTT.